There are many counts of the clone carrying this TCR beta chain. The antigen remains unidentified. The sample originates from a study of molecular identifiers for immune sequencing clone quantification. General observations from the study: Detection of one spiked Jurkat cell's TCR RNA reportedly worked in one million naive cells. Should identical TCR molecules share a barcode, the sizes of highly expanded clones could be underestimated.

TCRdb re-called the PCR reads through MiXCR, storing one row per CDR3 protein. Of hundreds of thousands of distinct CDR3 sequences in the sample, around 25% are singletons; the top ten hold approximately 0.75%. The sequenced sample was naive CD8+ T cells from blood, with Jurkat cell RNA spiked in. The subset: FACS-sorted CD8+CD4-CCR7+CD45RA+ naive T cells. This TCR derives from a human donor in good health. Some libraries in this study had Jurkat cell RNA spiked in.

The CDR3, as DNA: TGTGCCAGCAGCTTGGCCGGGCCACAAGAGACCCAGTACTTC. This gives the protein CASSLAGPQETQYF. The gene calls are TRBV5-6 and TRBJ2-5, with D hard to call. The germline V and J ends were trimmed by 0 bases and 2 bases, with 8 bases remaining between them. CDR3 length equals 14 residues. From germline, CDR1 is SGHDT and CDR2 YYEEEE. The complete variable domain, with remaining parts taken from reference TRBV5-6 and TRBJ2-5, reads DAGVTQSPTHLIKTRGQQVTLRCSPKSGHDTVSWYQQALGQGPQFIFQYYEEEERQRGNFPDRFSGHQFPNYSSELNVNALLLGDSALYLCASSLAGPQETQYFGPGTRLLVL.